These 6 T cell receptor beta chains came from one sample sequenced in a study of T cell responses to AZD1222 COVID-19 vaccine. The data were produced by immunoSEQ multiplex PCR, yet TCRdb's version contains in-frame clones alone and is incomplete. The data contain some 96,000 clones, about 88% of them singletons. The starting material was peripheral blood, obtained on day 0 of AZD1222 vaccination. The source is an adult in good health.

The chain joins TRBV4-3 to TRBJ1-4; a possible D gene is TRBD1 (6 bases). The CDR3 is made up of 15 amino acids. The ends were cut back, 0 bases at V and 8 bases at J, with 13 bases in the middle. The germline V gene has CDR1 LGHNA and CDR2 YSLEER. The CDR3 sequence: CASSQELGAREKLFF. CDR3 nucleotide sequence: TGCGCCAGCAGCCAAGAATTGGGGGCGCGAGAAAAACTGTTTTTT.

V usage is TRBV19 and J usage is TRBJ2-3, with TRBD2 matching over 8 bases. V was clipped by 3 bases and J by 5 bases; unmatched bases: 4. Germline lookup yields CDR1 LNHDA and CDR2 SQIVND (reference sequence). The CDR3 runs 14 residues. The CDR3 DNA is TGTGCCAGTAGTATTCGGGGGGGCCGAGATACGCAGTATTTT. Its translation is CASSIRGGRDTQYF.

The rearrangement links TRBV7-3 to TRBJ1-1; D not certain. This CDR3 spans 13 amino acids. V lost 2 bases to trimming and J lost 4 bases, with 8 bases between them. Germline CDR1 SGHTA, CDR2 FQGTGA. CDR3 DNA sequence: TGTGCCAGCAGCTTATCCAGGCCCACTGAAGCTTTCTTT. It is translated as CASSLSRPTEAFF. Based on the CDR3 plus reference TRBV7-3 and TRBJ1-1, the full variable domain is GAGVSQTPSNKVTEKGKYVELRCDPISGHTALYWYRQSLGQGPEFLIYFQGTGAADDSGLPNDRFFAVRPEGSVSTLKIQRTERGDSAVYLCASSLSRPTEAFFGQGTRLTVV.

The V call is TRBV21-1, the J call TRBJ1-1; TRBD1 reflects the table's D call only, with no check against the DNA. TRBV21-1 is given as a pseudogene. The CDR3 is 18 residues long. DNA of the CDR3: TGTGCCAGCAGTAAAGGAGGGAAGCCGGGACAGGGGCTTGGAGAAGCTTTCTTT. As protein: CASSKGGKPGQGLGEAFF.

The chain couples TRBV7-9 to TRBJ1-2, with TRBD1 identical over 8 bases. CDR3 size: 16 residues. The junction had 11 bases not matched to a gene; V was cut back by 4 bases and J by 4 bases. Germline V gives CDR1 SEHNR, CDR2 FQNEAQ (reference sequence). The CDR3 DNA reads as TGTGCCAGCAGCTCCGACAGGGGATTGAGCGGCTATGGCTACACCTTC. Translation gives CASSSDRGLSGYGYTF. The full variable domain, rest sourced from reference TRBV7-9 and TRBJ1-2, is DTGVSQNPRHKITKRGQNVTFRCDPISEHNRLYWYRQTLGQGPEFLTYFQNEAQLEKSRLLSDRFSAERPKGSFSTLEIQRTEQGDSAMYLCASSSDRGLSGYGYTFGSGTRLTVV.

This chain links TRBV14 with TRBJ1-1, with TRBD1 matching over 8 bases. The CDR3 sequence is 15 residues long. From germline, CDR1 is SGHDN and CDR2 FVKESK. The ends lost 4 bases at V and 3 bases at J; junction bases unmatched: 7. CDR3 nucleotide sequence: TGTGCCAGCAGCCCCTGGACAGGGATGGACACTGAAGCTTTCTTT. Translating gives CASSPWTGMDTEAFF. Full variable domain (remainder filled in from reference TRBV14 and TRBJ1-1): EAGVTQFPSHSVIEKGQTVTLRCDPISGHDNLYWYRRVMGKEIKFLLHFVKESKQDESGMPNNRFLAERTGGTYSTLKVQPAELEDSGVYFCASSPWTGMDTEAFFGQGTRLTVV.